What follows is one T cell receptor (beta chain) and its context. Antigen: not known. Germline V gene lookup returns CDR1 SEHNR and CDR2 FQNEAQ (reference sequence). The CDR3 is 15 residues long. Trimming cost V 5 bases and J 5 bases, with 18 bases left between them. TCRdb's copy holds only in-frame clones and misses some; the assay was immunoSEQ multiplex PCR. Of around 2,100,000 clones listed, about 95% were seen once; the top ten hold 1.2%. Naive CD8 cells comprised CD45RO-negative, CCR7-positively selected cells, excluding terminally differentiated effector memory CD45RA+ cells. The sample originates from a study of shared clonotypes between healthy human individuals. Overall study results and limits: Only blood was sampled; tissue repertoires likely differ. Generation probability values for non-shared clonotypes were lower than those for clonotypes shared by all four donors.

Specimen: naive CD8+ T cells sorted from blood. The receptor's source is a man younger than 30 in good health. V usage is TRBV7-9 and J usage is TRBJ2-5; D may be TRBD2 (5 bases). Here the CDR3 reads CASSPEGKTEETQYF. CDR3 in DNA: TGTGCCAGCAGCCCAGAGGGCAAAACTGAGGAGACCCAGTACTTC. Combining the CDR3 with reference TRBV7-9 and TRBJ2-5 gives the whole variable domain DTGVSQNPRHKITKRGQNVTFRCDPISEHNRLYWYRQTLGQGPEFLTYFQNEAQLEKSRLLSDRFSAERPKGSFSTLEIQRTEQGDSAMYLCASSPEGKTEETQYFGPGTRLLVL.